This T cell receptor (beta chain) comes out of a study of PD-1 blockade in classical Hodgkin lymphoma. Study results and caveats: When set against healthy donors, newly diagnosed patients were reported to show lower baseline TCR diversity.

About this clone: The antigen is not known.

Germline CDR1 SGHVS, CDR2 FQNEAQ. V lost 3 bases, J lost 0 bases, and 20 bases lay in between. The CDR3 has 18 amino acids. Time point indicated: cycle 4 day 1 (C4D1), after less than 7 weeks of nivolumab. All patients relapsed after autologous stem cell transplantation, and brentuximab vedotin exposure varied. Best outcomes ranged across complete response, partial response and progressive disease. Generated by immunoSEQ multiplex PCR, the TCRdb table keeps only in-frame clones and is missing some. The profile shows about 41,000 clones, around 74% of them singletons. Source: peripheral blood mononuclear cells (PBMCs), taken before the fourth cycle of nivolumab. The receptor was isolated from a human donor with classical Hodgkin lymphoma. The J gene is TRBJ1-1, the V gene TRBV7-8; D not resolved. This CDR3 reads CASSFSSTGMGMNTEAFF. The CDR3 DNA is TGTGCCAGCAGCTTTTCGAGCACCGGGATGGGCATGAACACTGAAGCTTTCTTT.